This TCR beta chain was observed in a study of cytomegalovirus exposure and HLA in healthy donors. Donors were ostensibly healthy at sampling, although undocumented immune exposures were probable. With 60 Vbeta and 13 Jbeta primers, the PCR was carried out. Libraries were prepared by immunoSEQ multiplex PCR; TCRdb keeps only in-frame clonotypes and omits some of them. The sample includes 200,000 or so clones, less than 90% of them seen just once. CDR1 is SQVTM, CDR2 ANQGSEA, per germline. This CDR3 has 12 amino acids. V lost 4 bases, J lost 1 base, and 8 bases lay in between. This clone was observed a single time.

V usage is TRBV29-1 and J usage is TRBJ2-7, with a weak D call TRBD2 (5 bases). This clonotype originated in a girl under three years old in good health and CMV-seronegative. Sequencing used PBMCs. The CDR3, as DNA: TGCAGCGTTGTCGGGGAATCCTACGAGCAGTACTTC. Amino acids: CSVVGESYEQYF.